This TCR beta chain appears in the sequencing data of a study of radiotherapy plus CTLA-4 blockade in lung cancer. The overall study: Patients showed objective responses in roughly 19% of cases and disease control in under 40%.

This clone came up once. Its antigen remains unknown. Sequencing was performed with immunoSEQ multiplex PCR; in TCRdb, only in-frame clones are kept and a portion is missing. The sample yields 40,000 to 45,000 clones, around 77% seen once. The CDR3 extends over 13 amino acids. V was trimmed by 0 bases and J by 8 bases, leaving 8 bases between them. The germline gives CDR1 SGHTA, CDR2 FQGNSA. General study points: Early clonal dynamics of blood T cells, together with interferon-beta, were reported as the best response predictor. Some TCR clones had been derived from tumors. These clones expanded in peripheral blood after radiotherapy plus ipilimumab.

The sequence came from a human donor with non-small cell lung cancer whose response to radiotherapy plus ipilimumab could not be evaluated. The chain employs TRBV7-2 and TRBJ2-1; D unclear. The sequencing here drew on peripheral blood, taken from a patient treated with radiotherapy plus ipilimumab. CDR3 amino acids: CASSLAPVDEQFF. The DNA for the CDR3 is TGTGCCAGCAGCTTAGCGCCGGTCGATGAGCAGTTCTTC.